This T cell receptor (beta chain) emerged from a study of siplizumab effects on memory and regulatory T cells. Turning to this clone: What it binds is unknown.

Study-level findings and limits: Major contributors to the alloresponse seemed to be naive T cells, which also appeared more diverse than memory cells.

This CDR3 has 14 amino acids. Germline lookup yields CDR1 SGDLS and CDR2 YYNGEE. V gave up 0 bases and J gave up 8 bases, with 12 bases separating them. For every sample, about 10^5 TCR templates were assayed. Method: immunoSEQ multiplex PCR; TCRdb's copy keeps in-frame clones and lacks some. This table holds approximately 84,000 clones, approximately 95% found once. The J gene is TRBJ2-1, the V gene TRBV9; no firm D call. The clonotype comes from a human donor in good health. The specimen sequenced was CD8+ T cells sorted from blood. CDR3 residues: CASSVVAGWDEQFF. The CDR3 nucleotides read TGTGCCAGCAGCGTAGTAGCCGGGTGGGATGAGCAGTTCTTC.